This T cell receptor beta chain was sequenced for a study of response to subunit inactivated influenza vaccine. Points from the study as a whole: Only a handful of new T cells, the authors suggested, are recruited with each seasonal influenza vaccination.

From the RT-PCR reads, TCRdb called clonotypes with MiXCR, one entry per CDR3 protein. There are some 640,000 distinct CDR3 sequences in the sample; about 15% occur only once, and 5.5% to 7% lies in the top ten. The CDR3 extends over 13 amino acids. Germline CDR1 GTSNPN, CDR2 SVGIG (reference sequence). Unmatched junction bases numbered 7, after V lost 4 bases and J lost 6 bases. Remarks on this clonotype: Antigen unknown.

The receptor's source is a man aged 50-60 years who received an inactivated influenza vaccine. This specimen was PBMCs from blood, taken roughly 15 days before vaccination. The J gene is TRBJ2-7, the V gene TRBV30, with 9 bases aligning to TRBD1. CDR3: CAWTGQGAGEQYF. Written as DNA, the CDR3 is TGTGCCTGGACGGGACAGGGAGCGGGCGAGCAGTACTTC. Variable domain in full (rest from reference TRBV30 and TRBJ2-7): SQTIHQWPATLVQPVGSPLSLECTVEGTSNPNLYWYRQAAGRGLQLLFYSVGIGQISSEVPQNLSASRPQDRQFILSSKKLLLSDSGFYLCAWTGQGAGEQYFGPGTRLTVT.